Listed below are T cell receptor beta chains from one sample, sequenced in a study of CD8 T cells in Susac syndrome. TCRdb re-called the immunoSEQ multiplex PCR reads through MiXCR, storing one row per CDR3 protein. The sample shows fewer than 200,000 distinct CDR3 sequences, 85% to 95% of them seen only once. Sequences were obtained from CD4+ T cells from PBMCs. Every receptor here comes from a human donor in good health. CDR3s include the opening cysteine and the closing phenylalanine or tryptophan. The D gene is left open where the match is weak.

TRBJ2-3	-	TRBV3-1	CASSQGPLNTQYF
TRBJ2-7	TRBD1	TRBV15	CATSGQGADEQYF
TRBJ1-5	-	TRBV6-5	CASTQGPSQPQHF
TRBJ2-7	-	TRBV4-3	CASSQESSGFYEQYF
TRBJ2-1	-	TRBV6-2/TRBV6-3	CASIGGSSYNEQFF
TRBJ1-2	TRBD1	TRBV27	CASSLDRGIGYGYTF
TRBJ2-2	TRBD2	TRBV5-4	CASSLLLAGGVTGELFF
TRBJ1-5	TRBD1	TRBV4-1	CASSQSPIGGTGGNQPQHF
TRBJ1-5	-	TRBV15	CATSGRPISNQPQHF
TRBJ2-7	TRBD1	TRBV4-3	CASSQVPRRTGVDEQYF
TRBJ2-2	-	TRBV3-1	CASSQADRTGELFF
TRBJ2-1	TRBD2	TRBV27	CASRPLLAGGVGNEQFF
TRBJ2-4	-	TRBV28	CASSSGSTGIQYF
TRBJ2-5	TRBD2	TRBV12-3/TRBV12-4	CASRGTSGRETQYF
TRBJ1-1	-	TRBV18	CASSPQGKSTEAFF
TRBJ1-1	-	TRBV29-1	CSVEQGGTEAFF
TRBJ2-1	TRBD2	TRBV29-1	CSTGTSGSGEQFF
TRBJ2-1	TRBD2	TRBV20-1	CSARGVGTSGTYNEQFF
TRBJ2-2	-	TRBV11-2	CASSWTRDTGELFF
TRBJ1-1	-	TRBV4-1	CASSQFHPTGPEAFF
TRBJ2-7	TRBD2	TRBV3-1	CASSPGRGLAGYEQYF
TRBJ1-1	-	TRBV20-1	CSASQGQGQRAFF
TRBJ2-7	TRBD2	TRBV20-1	CSARVPGLAGGSSYEQYF
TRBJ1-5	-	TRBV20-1	CSARDRDQPQHF
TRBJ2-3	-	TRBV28	CASRTVFDTDTQYF
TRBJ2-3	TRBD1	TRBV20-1	CSARTGTGVSGTDTQYF
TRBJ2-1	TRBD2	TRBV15	CATSRDLAGIYNEQFF
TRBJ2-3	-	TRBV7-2	CASSLEITDTQYF
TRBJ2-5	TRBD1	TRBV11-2	CASSQGVGRIETQYF
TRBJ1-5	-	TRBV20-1	CSARDLQGLINQPQHF
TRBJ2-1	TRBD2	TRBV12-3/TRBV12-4	CASRPGTSNYEQFF
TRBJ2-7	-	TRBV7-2	CASSLVGVRGRIYEQYF
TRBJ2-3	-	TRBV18	CASSPWWQERTDTQYF
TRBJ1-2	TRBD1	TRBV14	CASRSQGANGYTF
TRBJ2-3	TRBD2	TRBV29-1	CSVFPGGRTDTQYF
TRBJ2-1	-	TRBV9	CASSGDLAILNEQFF
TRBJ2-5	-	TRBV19	CASSIGRDQETQYF
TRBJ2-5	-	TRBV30	CAWSYRGETQYF
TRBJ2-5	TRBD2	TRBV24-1	CATSDPGTTQETQYF
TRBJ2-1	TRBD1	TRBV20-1	CSARPTGSSYNEQFF
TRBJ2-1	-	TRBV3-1	CALTGGPRSYNEQFF
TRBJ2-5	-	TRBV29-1	CSVVINQETQYF
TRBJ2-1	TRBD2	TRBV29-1	CSITGTSSYNEQFF
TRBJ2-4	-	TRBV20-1	CSANKKGWDIQYF
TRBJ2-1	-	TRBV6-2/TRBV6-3	CASSWGQGAPLF